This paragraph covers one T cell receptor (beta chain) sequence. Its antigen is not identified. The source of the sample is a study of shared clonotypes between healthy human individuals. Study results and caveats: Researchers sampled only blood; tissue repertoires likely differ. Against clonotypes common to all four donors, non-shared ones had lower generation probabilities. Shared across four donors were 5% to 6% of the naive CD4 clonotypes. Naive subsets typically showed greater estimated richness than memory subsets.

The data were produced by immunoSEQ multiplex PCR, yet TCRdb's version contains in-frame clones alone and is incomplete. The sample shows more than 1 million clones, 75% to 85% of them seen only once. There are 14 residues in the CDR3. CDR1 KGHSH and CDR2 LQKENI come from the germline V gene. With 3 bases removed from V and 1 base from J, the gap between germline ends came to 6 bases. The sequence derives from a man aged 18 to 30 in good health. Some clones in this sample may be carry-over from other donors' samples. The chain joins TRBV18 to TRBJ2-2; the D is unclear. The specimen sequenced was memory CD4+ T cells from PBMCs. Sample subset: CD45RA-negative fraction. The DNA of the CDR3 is TGTGCCAGCTCACCTTCGCGGAACACCGGGGAGCTGTTTTTT. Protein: CASSPSRNTGELFF. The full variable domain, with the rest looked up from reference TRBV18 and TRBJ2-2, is NAGVMQNPRHLVRRRGQEARLRCSPMKGHSHVYWYRQLPEEGLKFMVYLQKENIIDESGMPKERFSAEFPKEGPSILRIQQVVRGDSAAYFCASSPSRNTGELFFGEGSRLTVL.